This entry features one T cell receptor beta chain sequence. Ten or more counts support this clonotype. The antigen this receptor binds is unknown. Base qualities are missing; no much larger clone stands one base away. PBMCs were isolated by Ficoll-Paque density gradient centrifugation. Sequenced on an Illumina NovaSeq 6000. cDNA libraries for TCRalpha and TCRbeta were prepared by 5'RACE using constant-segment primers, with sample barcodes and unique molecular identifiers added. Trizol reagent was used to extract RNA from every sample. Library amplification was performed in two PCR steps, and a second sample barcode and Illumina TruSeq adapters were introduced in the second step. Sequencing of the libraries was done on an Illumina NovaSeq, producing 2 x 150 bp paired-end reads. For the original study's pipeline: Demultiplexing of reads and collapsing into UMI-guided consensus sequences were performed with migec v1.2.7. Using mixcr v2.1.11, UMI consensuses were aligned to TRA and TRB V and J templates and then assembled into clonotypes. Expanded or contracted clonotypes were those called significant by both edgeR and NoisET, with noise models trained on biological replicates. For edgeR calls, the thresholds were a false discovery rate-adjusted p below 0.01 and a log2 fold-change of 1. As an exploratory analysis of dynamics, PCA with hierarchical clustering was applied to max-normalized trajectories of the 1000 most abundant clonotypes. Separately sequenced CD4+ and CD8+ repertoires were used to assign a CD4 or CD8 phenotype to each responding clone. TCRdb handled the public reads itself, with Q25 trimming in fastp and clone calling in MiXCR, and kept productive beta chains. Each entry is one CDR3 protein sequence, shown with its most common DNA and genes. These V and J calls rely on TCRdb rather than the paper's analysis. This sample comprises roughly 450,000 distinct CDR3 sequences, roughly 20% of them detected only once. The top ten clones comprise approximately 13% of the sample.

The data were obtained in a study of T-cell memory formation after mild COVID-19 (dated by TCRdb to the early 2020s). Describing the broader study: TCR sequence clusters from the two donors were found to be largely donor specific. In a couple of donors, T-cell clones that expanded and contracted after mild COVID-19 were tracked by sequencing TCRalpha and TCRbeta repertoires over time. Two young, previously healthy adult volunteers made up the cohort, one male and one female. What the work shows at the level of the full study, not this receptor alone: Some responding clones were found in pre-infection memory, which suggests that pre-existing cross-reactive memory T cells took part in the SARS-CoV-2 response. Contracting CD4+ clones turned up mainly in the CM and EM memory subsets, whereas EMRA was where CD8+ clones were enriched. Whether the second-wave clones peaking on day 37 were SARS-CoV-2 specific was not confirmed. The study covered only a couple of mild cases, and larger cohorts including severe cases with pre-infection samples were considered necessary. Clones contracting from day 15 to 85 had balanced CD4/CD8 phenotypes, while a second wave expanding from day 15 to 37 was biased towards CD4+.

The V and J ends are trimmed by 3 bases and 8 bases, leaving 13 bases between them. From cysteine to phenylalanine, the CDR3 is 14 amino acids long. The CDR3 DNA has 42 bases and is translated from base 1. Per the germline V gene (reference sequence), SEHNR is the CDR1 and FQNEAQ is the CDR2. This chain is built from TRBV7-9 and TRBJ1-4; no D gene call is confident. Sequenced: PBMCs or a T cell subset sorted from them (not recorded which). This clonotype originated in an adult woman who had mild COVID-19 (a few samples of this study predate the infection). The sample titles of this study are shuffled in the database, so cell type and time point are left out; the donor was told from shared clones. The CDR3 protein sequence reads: CASSFYSLGEKLFF. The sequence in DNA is TGTGCCAGCAGCTTTTACAGCCTCGGGGAAAAACTGTTTTTT.